Below, 8 T cell receptor beta chains from the same sample are listed, as sequenced in a study of shared T cell receptors in the human thymus. Generated by immunoSEQ multiplex PCR, the TCRdb table keeps only in-frame clones and is missing some. The data show about 660,000 clones, more than 75% seen once. This sample was also put to use in a study of human thymus T cells.

Material: thymocytes. Source of these receptors: a boy less than two years old with a congenital heart defect.

This chain's CDR3 is CASSSSRPGYTF. The CDR3 coding sequence is TGTGCCAGCAGTTCCTCGCGGCCCGGCTACACCTTC. The V and J genes are TRBV28 and TRBJ1-2; no reliable D call. The CDR3 is 12 residues long. Germline CDR1 MDHEN, CDR2 SYDVKM. V lost 4 bases and J 8 bases, leaving 11 bases between the germline ends.

The gene calls are TRBV28 and TRBJ1-5; TRBD1 agrees at 10 bases. J gave up 6 bases and V 7 bases, and 9 bases lay outside the gene matches. This CDR3 is 15 amino acids long. Per germline, CDR1 MDHEN and CDR2 SYDVKM. The CDR3 protein is CASKPGQGLGQPQHF. The CDR3 DNA reads TGTGCCAGCAAACCGGGACAGGGGTTGGGTCAGCCCCAGCATTTT. Looking up the rest from reference TRBV28 and TRBJ1-5 gives the full variable domain: DVKVTQSSRYLVKRTGEKVFLECVQDMDHENMFWYRQDPGLGLRLIYFSYDVKMKEKGDIPEGYSVSREKKERFSLILESASTNQTSMYLCASKPGQGLGQPQHFGDGTRLSIL.

V is TRBV4-3 and J is TRBJ1-4, with 8 bases lining up with TRBD1. The CDR3 totals 14 residues. Germline CDR1 and CDR2: LGHNA and YSLEER. Trimming took 4 bases from V and 8 from J; bases not matched to a gene: 6. The chain's CDR3 is CASSRTGGEEKLFF. CDR3 nucleotides: TGCGCCAGCAGCCGTACAGGGGGGGAAGAAAAACTGTTTTTT.

The CDR3 here is CATSRAYRDRTPLGYNSPLHF. Written as DNA, the CDR3 is TGTGCCACCAGCAGAGCCTACCGGGACAGGACACCACTGGGCTATAATTCACCCCTCCACTTT. The chain couples TRBV15 to TRBJ1-6; TRBD1 matches 8 bases. The CDR3 is made up of 21 amino acids. The germline V gene encodes CDR1 LNHNV and CDR2 YYDKDF (reference sequence). The trim removed 1 base at V and 3 bases at J, leaving 17 bases unmatched.

This chain connects TRBV7-3 to TRBJ2-2; 7 nucleotides agree with TRBD2. The V gene end was trimmed by 7 bases and the J gene end by 5 bases; junction bases not matched to a gene: 10. CDR1 is SGHTA and CDR2 is FQGTGA in the germline V gene. CDR3 length: 15 residues. The CDR3 reads CASTKSGMGTGELFF. CDR3 in DNA: TGTGCCAGCACCAAAAGCGGGATGGGGACCGGGGAGCTGTTTTTT.

The chain has TRBV4-3 and TRBJ2-7; 9 nucleotides agree with TRBD2. CDR3 size: 16 residues. Germline V gene sequence: CDR1 LGHNA, CDR2 YSLEER. V dropped 4 bases and J dropped 4; count of bases not matched to a gene: 11. CDR3: CASSPGVGTSTYEQYF. The DNA for the CDR3 is TGCGCCAGCAGCCCGGGGGTCGGGACTAGCACGTACGAGCAGTACTTC.

The V and J genes are TRBV19 and TRBJ2-3; TRBD2 matches 12 bases. V lost 4 bases and J lost 4; bases outside the gene matches: 6. The CDR3 runs to 16 residues. Germline V CDR1 and CDR2: LNHDA, SQIVND (reference sequence). Here the CDR3 reads CASSTRTSGAADTQYF. CDR3 nucleotides: TGTGCCAGTAGTACCCGGACTAGCGGGGCGGCAGATACGCAGTATTTT.

This clone was recorded once. CDR3 nucleotide sequence: TGTGCCAGCAGCCCTCCAGAACGCACTGAAGCTTTCTTT. This gives the protein CASSPPERTEAFF. The rearrangement links TRBV11-2 to TRBJ1-1, with D unresolved. The germline gives CDR1 SGHAT, CDR2 FQNNGV. This CDR3 comprises 13 residues. Trimming stripped 5 bases from V and 4 bases from J, with 11 bases between.